This entry lists 5 T cell receptor beta chains sequenced from one sample in a study of blood T cell repertoires in COVID-19. TCRdb's copy holds only in-frame clones and misses some; the assay was immunoSEQ multiplex PCR. The sample lists 150,000 to 200,000 clones; roughly 84% were seen once. Sequencing input: PBMCs or T cells enriched from blood (not recorded which). Source of these receptors: a human donor with acute COVID-19. The donor label of this sample is uncertain.

This chain links TRBV3-1 (or the pseudogene TRBV3-2) with TRBJ2-1, with 10 positions matching TRBD2. Germline lookup yields CDR1 LGHDT and CDR2 YNNKEL (reference sequence). The V gene end was trimmed by 0 bases and the J gene end by 9 bases; junction bases not matched to a gene: 14. This CDR3 region has 18 residues. CDR3 DNA sequence: TGTGCCAGCAGCCAAGAAGGCCTCCTAGCGGGGGACCTTGGTGAGCAGTTCTTC. Translating it yields CASSQEGLLAGDLGEQFF.

CDR3 loop: CASGTGLGRGTYGYTF. CDR3 DNA sequence: TGCGCCAGCGGCACCGGTTTGGGCAGGGGTACCTATGGCTACACCTTC. V and J are TRBV5-1 and TRBJ1-2, with D possibly matching TRBD1 (6 bases). The CDR3 totals 16 residues. The germline CDR1 and CDR2 sequences are SGHRS and YFSETQ. V lost 7 bases and J 4 bases, leaving 23 bases between the germline ends.

The V gene is TRBV6-1, the J gene TRBJ1-6; 9 bases fit TRBD1. The CDR3 loop spans 16 amino acids. The V segment lost 2 bases and the J segment 9 bases; nucleotides outside the gene matches: 8. The germline CDR1 and CDR2 sequences are MNHNS and SASEGT. This CDR3 is CASSEKGQGFRSPLHF. DNA for the CDR3: TGTGCCAGCAGTGAAAAGGGACAGGGTTTTCGTTCACCCCTCCACTTT.

The rearrangement joins TRBV7-9 to TRBJ1-1; 10 nucleotides match TRBD1. Germline V CDR1 and CDR2: SEHNR, FQNEAQ (reference sequence). V shed 5 bases and J 3 bases; nucleotides not matched to a gene: 9. The CDR3 extends over 16 amino acids. In nucleotides, the CDR3 is TGTGCCAGCAGCCCCCACTCCGGGACAGGGGACACTGAAGCTTTCTTT. This codes for CASSPHSGTGDTEAFF.

The chain carries TRBV4-3 and TRBJ2-3, with a possible D match to TRBD1 (5 bases). Germline values: CDR1 LGHNA, CDR2 YSLEER. CDR3 length equals 15 residues. Trimming shortened V by 6 bases and J by 0 bases, and 13 bases separated the two germline ends. This chain's CDR3 is CASSLDSSSTDTQYF. The CDR3 coding sequence is TGCGCCAGCAGTCTTGACAGCTCTAGCACAGATACGCAGTATTTT.